This TCR beta chain was sequenced during a study of cytomegalovirus exposure and HLA in healthy donors. Study results and limitations: V- and J-gene trimming in TCR beta was tied to a missense DCLRE1C variant by an analysis performed later. The authors considered a cluster of highly shared sequence variants likely to be a sequencing artifact. The study listed approximately 160 cytomegalovirus-associated TCR beta chains.

The CDR3 runs 14 residues. V was cut by 7 bases and J by 4 bases, with 16 bases left in between. Germline assignment: CDR1 SEHNR and CDR2 FQNEAQ (reference sequence). Healthy bone marrow donors made up the donors. As concerns this clone: The antigen remains unidentified.

Primers included in the PCR were 60 Vbeta and 13 Jbeta primers. Sequenced by immunoSEQ multiplex PCR; TCRdb stores in-frame clones only, minus some. The data show about 120,000 clones, 60% to 80% seen once. Specimen: PBMCs. The origin of this receptor is a man over 45 in good health and CMV-seropositive. This chain connects TRBV7-9 to TRBJ1-1; tentative D call: TRBD1 (6 bases). CDR3 amino acids: CASTLGGDGTEAFF. As DNA, the CDR3 is TGTGCCAGCACCCTAGGGGGGGATGGCACTGAAGCTTTCTTT.